Listed below are T cell receptor beta chains from one sample, sequenced in a study of T cell responses to AZD1222 COVID-19 vaccine. Assay: immunoSEQ multiplex PCR; the TCRdb copy retains only in-frame clones and omits some. The sample lists around 50,000 clones; about 86% were seen once. The sample consisted of peripheral blood, taken on day 0 of AZD1222 vaccination. Receptors originate from an adult in good health. Both conserved end residues are part of each CDR3. D genes are given only for firm matches. Some rows have no size entry. The others give once, few or many, or a class for an expanded clone.

v_call	d_call	clone_size	j_call	cdr3_aa	cdr3_nt
TRBV5-1	TRBD2	-	TRBJ2-1	CASSATSGGANNEQFF	TGCGCCAGCAGCGCGACTAGCGGGGGGGCAAACAATGAGCAGTTCTTC
TRBV7-9	-	-	TRBJ2-2	CASVKAGAVNTGELFF	TGTGCCAGCGTTAAGGCAGGGGCAGTGAACACCGGGGAGCTGTTTTTT
TRBV5-6	-	-	TRBJ2-2	CASSFGLQGGELFF	TGTGCCAGCAGCTTCGGACTTCAGGGCGGGGAGCTGTTTTTT
TRBV19	TRBD1	-	TRBJ1-5	CASSIPPGGPRF	TGTGCCAGTAGTATACCCCCAGGGGGCCCGCGTTTT
TRBV19	-	-	TRBJ1-5	CASSIDRGRRADQPQHF	TGTGCCAGTAGTATAGATCGCGGTCGGAGAGCGGATCAGCCCCAGCATTTT
TRBV7-9	-	-	TRBJ1-1	CASSLVAQNTEAFF	TGTGCCAGCAGCTTAGTCGCGCAGAACACTGAAGCTTTCTTT
TRBV5-4	TRBD2	once	TRBJ2-7	CASSFGGQRGGYEQYF	TGTGCCAGCAGCTTCGGCGGCCAGCGGGGGGGGTACGAGCAGTACTTC
TRBV2	TRBD2	-	TRBJ2-1	CASSDTSGSYNEQFF	TGTGCCAGCTCCGACACTAGCGGCTCCTACAATGAGCAGTTCTTC
TRBV11-2	TRBD2	few	TRBJ2-2	CASSLFGLAGNTGELFF	TGTGCCAGCAGCTTATTCGGGCTAGCGGGGAACACCGGGGAGCTGTTTTTT
TRBV7-6	-	once	TRBJ2-7	CASSLISGESYEQYF	TGTGCCAGCAGCTTAATTTCGGGGGAATCCTACGAGCAGTACTTC
TRBV19	TRBD1	once	TRBJ2-7	CASSAARDRGPEQYF	TGTGCCAGTAGTGCCGCCCGAGACAGGGGGCCCGAGCAGTACTTC
TRBV6-1	-	once	TRBJ2-2	CASSELRFTGELFF	TGTGCCAGCAGTGAATTGCGTTTCACCGGGGAGCTGTTTTTT
TRBV5-1	-	once	TRBJ1-2	CASSLEAGYGYTF	TGCGCCAGCAGCTTGGAGGCCGGCTATGGCTACACCTTC
TRBV28	-	-	TRBJ2-7	CASSLYTYEQYF	TGTGCCAGCAGTTTATATACCTACGAGCAGTACTTC
TRBV19	TRBD1	-	TRBJ1-6	CASRDRGQSSPLHF	TGTGCCAGTAGGGACAGGGGGCAAAGTTCACCCCTCCACTTT
TRBV6-5	-	-	TRBJ1-5	CASGRGSQEGQPQHF	TGTGCCAGCGGCCGTGGGTCTCAAGAAGGGCAGCCCCAGCATTTT
TRBV4-1	-	medium-sized	TRBJ2-5	CASALDGETQYF	TGCGCCAGTGCGCTGGATGGAGAGACCCAGTACTTC
TRBV28	TRBD1	few	TRBJ1-5	CASRPDRGQGAGPQHF	TGTGCCAGCAGACCGGACCGGGGACAGGGGGCGGGACCCCAGCATTTT
TRBV5-1	-	-	TRBJ2-3	CASSLVAGTDTQYF	TGCGCCAGCAGCTTGGTAGCGGGCACAGATACGCAGTATTTT
TRBV29-1	-	-	TRBJ2-2	CSVRSNTGELFF	TGCAGCGTTCGATCCAACACCGGGGAGCTGTTTTTT
TRBV27	-	once	TRBJ1-5	CASSSRSNQPQHF	TGTGCCAGCAGTTCCCGTAGCAATCAGCCCCAGCATTTT
TRBV11-2	-	-	TRBJ1-1	CASRHPGTGNTEAFF	TGTGCCAGCAGACACCCAGGTACAGGGAACACTGAAGCTTTCTTT
TRBV6-5	-	-	TRBJ2-6	CASSSGGANVLTF	TGTGCCAGCAGTTCGGGGGGGGCCAACGTCCTGACTTTC
TRBV27	TRBD1	-	TRBJ1-2	CASSTRTGRYGYTF	TGTGCCAGCAGTACCCGGACAGGACGCTATGGCTACACCTTC
TRBV6-5	-	few	TRBJ2-2	CASSRLGANTGELFF	TGTGCCAGCAGCCGGCTGGGAGCCAACACCGGGGAGCTGTTTTTT
TRBV6-5	-	-	TRBJ1-2	CASTRATGYGYTF	TGTGCCAGCACCCGGGCGACCGGCTATGGCTACACCTTC
TRBV6-6	-	-	TRBJ1-4	CASLSLGAGEKLFF	TGTGCCAGTCTCTCCCTTGGGGCAGGAGAAAAACTGTTTTTT
TRBV28	-	once	TRBJ1-2	CASSFDYGYTF	TGTGCCAGCAGTTTTGACTATGGCTACACCTTC
TRBV28	-	few	TRBJ1-2	CASSKQLGSPNYGYTF	TGTGCCAGCAGTAAACAGCTGGGGAGTCCTAACTATGGCTACACCTTC
TRBV30	TRBD1	-	TRBJ1-2	CAWSVLAGGGYGYTF	TGTGCCTGGAGTGTCCTGGCAGGGGGCGGGTATGGCTACACCTTC
TRBV18	-	-	TRBJ2-6	CASSPSILEGWSSGANVLTF	TGTGCCAGCTCACCATCTATCCTGGAGGGATGGTCCTCTGGGGCCAACGTCCTGACTTTC
TRBV7-2	TRBD2	-	TRBJ2-1	CASSLLAGVPDSYNEQFF	TGTGCCAGCAGCTTACTAGCGGGGGTACCGGACTCCTACAATGAGCAGTTCTTC
TRBV18	-	-	TRBJ1-1	CASSPQGGSNTEAFF	TGTGCCAGCTCACCACAAGGAGGCTCTAACACTGAAGCTTTCTTT
TRBV28	-	few	TRBJ1-2	CASTLTPGGYTF	TGTGCCAGCACTTTAACACCGGGTGGCTACACCTTC
TRBV4-2	-	-	TRBJ2-1	CASSPGLLTYSYNEQFF	TGTGCCAGCAGCCCCGGACTTTTGACCTACTCCTACAATGAGCAGTTCTTC
TRBV5-6	-	-	TRBJ2-7	CASSLGGIGHF	TGTGCCAGCAGCTTGGGAGGGATTGGGCACTTC
TRBV7-8	-	-	TRBJ1-2	CASSLVPSLNYGYTF	TGTGCCAGCAGCTTAGTTCCCTCCCTCAACTATGGCTACACCTTC
TRBV28	TRBD1	-	TRBJ1-1	CASIRQGPMNTEAFF	TGTGCCAGCATTCGACAGGGGCCCATGAACACTGAAGCTTTCTTT
TRBV9	TRBD1	-	TRBJ2-1	CASSATGAGYNEQFF	TGTGCCAGCAGCGCGACAGGGGCGGGGTACAATGAGCAGTTCTTC
TRBV18	-	-	TRBJ2-4	CASSPGLGGSGKNIQYF	TGTGCCAGCTCACCAGGCCTAGGGGGGTCGGGCAAAAACATTCAGTACTTC
TRBV5-3	-	-	TRBJ2-7	CARSFGSPTPYEQYF	TGTGCCAGAAGCTTCGGTAGCCCGACCCCCTACGAGCAGTACTTC
TRBV27	-	-	TRBJ1-2	CASSYGRRSNYGYTF	TGTGCCAGCAGTTATGGCCGCAGGTCTAACTATGGCTACACCTTC